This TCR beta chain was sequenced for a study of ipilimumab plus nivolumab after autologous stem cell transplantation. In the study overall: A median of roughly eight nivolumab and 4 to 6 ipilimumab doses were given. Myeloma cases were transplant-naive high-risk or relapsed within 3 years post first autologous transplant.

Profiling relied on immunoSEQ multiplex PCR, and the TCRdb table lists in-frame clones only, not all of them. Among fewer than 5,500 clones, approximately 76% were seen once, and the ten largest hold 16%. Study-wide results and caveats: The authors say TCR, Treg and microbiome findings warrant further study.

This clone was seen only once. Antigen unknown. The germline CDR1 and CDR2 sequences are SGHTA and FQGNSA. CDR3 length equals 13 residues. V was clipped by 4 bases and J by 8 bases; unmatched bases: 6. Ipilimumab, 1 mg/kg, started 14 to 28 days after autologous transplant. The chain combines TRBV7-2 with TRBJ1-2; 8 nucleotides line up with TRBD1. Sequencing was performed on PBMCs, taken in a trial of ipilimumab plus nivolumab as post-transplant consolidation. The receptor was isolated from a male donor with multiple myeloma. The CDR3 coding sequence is TGTGCCAGCAGCTGGGGACAGGTAGAAGGCTACACCTTC. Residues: CASSWGQVEGYTF.